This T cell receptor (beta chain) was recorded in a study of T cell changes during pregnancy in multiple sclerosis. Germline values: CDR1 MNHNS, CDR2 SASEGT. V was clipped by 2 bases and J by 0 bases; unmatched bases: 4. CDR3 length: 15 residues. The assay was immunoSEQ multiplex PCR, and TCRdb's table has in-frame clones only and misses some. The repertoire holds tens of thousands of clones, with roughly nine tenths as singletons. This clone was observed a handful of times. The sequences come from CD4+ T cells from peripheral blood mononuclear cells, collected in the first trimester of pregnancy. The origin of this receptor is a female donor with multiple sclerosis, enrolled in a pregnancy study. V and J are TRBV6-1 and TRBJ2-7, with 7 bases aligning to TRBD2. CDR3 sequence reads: CASSEQAGDSYEQYF. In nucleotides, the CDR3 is TGTGCCAGCAGTGAACAGGCGGGGGACTCCTACGAGCAGTACTTC.